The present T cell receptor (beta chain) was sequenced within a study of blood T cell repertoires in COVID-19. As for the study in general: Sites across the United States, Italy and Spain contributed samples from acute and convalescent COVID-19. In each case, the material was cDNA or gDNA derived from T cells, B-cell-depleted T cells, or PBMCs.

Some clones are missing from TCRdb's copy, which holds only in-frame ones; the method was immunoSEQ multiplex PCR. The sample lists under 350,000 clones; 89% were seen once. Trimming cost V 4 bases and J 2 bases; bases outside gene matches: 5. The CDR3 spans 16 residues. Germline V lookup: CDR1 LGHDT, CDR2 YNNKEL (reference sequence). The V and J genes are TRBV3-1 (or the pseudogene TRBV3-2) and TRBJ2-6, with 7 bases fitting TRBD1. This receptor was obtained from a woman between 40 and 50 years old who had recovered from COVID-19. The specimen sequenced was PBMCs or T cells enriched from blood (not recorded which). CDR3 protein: CASSPYRGAGANVLTF. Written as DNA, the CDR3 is TGTGCCAGCAGCCCATACAGGGGAGCTGGGGCCAACGTCCTGACTTTC.